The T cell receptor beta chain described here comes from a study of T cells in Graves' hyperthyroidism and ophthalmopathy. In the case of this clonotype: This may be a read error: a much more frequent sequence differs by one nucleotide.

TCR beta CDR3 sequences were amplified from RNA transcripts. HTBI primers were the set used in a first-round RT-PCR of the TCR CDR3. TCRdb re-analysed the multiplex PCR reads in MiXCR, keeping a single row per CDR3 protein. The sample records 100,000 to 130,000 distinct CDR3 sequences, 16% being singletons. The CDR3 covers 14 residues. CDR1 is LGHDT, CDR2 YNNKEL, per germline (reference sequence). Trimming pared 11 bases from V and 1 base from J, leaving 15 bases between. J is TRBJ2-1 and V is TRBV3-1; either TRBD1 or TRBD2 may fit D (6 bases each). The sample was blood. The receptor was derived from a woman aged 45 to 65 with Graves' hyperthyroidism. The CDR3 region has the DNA TGTGCCTGCAAGGGGGGCTCGTCCTACAATGAGCAGTTCTTC. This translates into CACKGGSSYNEQFF.